The present T cell receptor (beta chain) was sequenced within a study of blood T cell repertoires in COVID-19. Study background: COVID-19 samples collected from the United States, Italy and Spain covered acute and convalescent phases.

With 0 bases removed from V and 6 bases from J, the gap between germline ends came to 18 bases. This CDR3 has 16 residues. The germline gives CDR1 LGHNA, CDR2 YSLEER. Original analysis: Reference gene primer amplification yielded estimated nucleated cell counts. The protocol was immunoSEQ multiplex PCR, while the TCRdb copy is restricted to in-frame clones and leaves out a portion. The D gene and trimming were derived from the DNA, and the V and J assignments and clone size from that table. The sample yields roughly 200,000 clones, roughly nine tenths seen once. The sample taken for sequencing was PBMCs or T cells enriched from blood (not recorded which). The chain is built from TRBV4-3 and TRBJ2-7, with D possibly being TRBD2 (5 bases). The receptor was derived from a woman between 50 and 59 years old in a cohort exposed to, infected with or recovered from COVID-19 (not recorded which). The CDR3 coding sequence is TGCGCCAGCAGCCAAGAGCTCCAGACCTACCGGGGCGAGCAGTACTTC. This translates into CASSQELQTYRGEQYF.